Listed below are T cell receptor beta chains from one sample, sequenced in a study of blood T cell repertoires in COVID-19. TCRdb keeps only in-frame clones here, not all; method: immunoSEQ multiplex PCR. The table has about 110,000 clones, about three quarters seen once. The source material was peripheral blood. These receptors all come from a human donor in a cohort sampled during active or convalescent COVID-19. The CDR3 runs from the conserved cysteine through the conserved F or W. The D gene is left open where the match is weak. The listing skips clone size in some rows; elsewhere it reads once, few, many or a size class.

-,-,TRBJ2-7,TRBV7-8,TGTGCCAGCAGCCCGATCATCGACATTATGTTATGGGAGCAGTACTTC,CASSPIIDIMLWEQYF
-,-,TRBJ1-5,TRBV27,TGTGCCAGCAGGTACAGGGTTCAGGAGCCCCAGCATTTT,CASRYRVQEPQHF
-,TRBD2,TRBJ2-1,TRBV5-1,TGCGCCAGCAGCTTGCCGGGAGGAAAATACAATGAGCAGTTCTTC,CASSLPGGKYNEQFF
-,-,TRBJ1-5,TRBV19,TGTGCCAGTAGTATAGGGGGCCCCAATCAGCCCCAGCATTTT,CASSIGGPNQPQHF
-,-,TRBJ2-1,TRBV12-3/TRBV12-4,TGTGCCAGCAGTGACTCTAGGTACAATGAGCAGTTCTTC,CASSDSRYNEQFF
-,TRBD2,TRBJ2-1,TRBV28,TGTGCCAGCACCGAAGCGGGAGCCAAATACAATGAGCAGTTCTTC,CASTEAGAKYNEQFF
-,-,TRBJ1-2,TRBV13,TGTGCCAGCAGCTTAGGACCAGGGAATTTTGGCTACACCTTC,CASSLGPGNFGYTF
-,-,TRBJ2-1,TRBV11-3,TGTGCCAGCAGCCCCCACAACCCGGGATCCTACAATGAGCAGTTCTTC,CASSPHNPGSYNEQFF
-,-,TRBJ2-7,TRBV28,TGTGCCAGCAGTTTCATCGACAGTACCTACGAGCAGTACTTC,CASSFIDSTYEQYF
-,TRBD1,TRBJ1-5,TRBV28,TGTGCCAGCAGTTTTTTTCCCTGGACAGGGGAGAGCAATCAGCCCCAGCATTTT,CASSFFPWTGESNQPQHF
-,-,TRBJ1-1,TRBV10-1,TGCGCCAGCAGTGATCCAGGGAAATCTGAAGCTTTCTTT,CASSDPGKSEAFF
-,TRBD1,TRBJ1-2,TRBV7-9,TGTGCCAGCACCCAAGGGGACAGGGGGCTCTATGGCTACACCTTC,CASTQGDRGLYGYTF
once,-,TRBJ2-6,TRBV4-1,TGCGCCAGCAGCCATGTTTTCGGGCAGGGTGGGGTTGGGGCCAACGTCCTGACTTTC,CASSHVFGQGGVGANVLTF
-,TRBD1,TRBJ2-2,TRBV6-5,TGTGCCAGCGGGACAGGGGGCTTCACCGGGGAGCTGTTTTTT,CASGTGGFTGELFF
-,-,TRBJ2-3,TRBV6-1,TGTGCCAGCAGTGGCTTTGGTAGAGTGCAAAGAGATACGCAGTATTTT,CASSGFGRVQRDTQYF
-,TRBD1,TRBJ2-4,TRBV18,TGTGCCAGCTCACCTGGGTCGGGGACAGCAATAAACATTCAGTACTTC,CASSPGSGTAINIQYF
-,TRBD2,TRBJ2-1,TRBV7-8,TGTGCCAGCAGCTTAGGACTAGCGGGCTACAATGAGCAGTTCTTC,CASSLGLAGYNEQFF
-,TRBD1,TRBJ2-3,TRBV2,TGTGCCAGCACAGACAGGGTTTCAAATACGCAGTATTTT,CASTDRVSNTQYF
-,-,TRBJ2-1,TRBV11-3,TGTGCCAGCAGCTTAGGAGGGGGAGATGAGCAGTTCTTC,CASSLGGGDEQFF
once,TRBD2,TRBJ2-2,TRBV9,TGTGCCAGCAGCGTATTGGATAGAGGACTAGCGGGGTGGACCGGGGAGCTGTTTTTT,CASSVLDRGLAGWTGELFF
-,TRBD2,TRBJ2-2,TRBV25-1,TGTGCCAGTCGAGCGGGGGTAAACACCGGGGAGCTGTTTTTT,CASRAGVNTGELFF
-,TRBD2,TRBJ2-2,TRBV10-3,TGTGCCATCAGCCGGACTAGCGAGACCGGGGAGCTGTTTTTT,CAISRTSETGELFF
-,TRBD1,TRBJ2-1,TRBV6-5,TGTGCCAGCACCAGGACAGGGGACTCCTACAATGAGCAGTTCTTC,CASTRTGDSYNEQFF
-,-,TRBJ1-2,TRBV6-5,TGTGCCAGCAGCAACCGCAGGGTCGATGGCTACACCTTC,CASSNRRVDGYTF
-,TRBD2,TRBJ2-5,TRBV4-2,TGTGCCAGCAGCCAGGCTGGGGGGGGTCGGGAGACCCAGTACTTC,CASSQAGGGRETQYF
-,-,TRBJ1-6,TRBV27,TGTGCCAGCAGTTTAACTGAGGATTCACCCCTCCACTTT,CASSLTEDSPLHF
-,-,TRBJ2-6,TRBV5-6,TGTGCCAGCAGCTTGGTCGGGTTGGCTGGGGCCAACGTCCTGACTTTC,CASSLVGLAGANVLTF
-,TRBD1,TRBJ1-6,TRBV20-1,TGCAGTGCCCCGGCCGGGACAGGAGTCCACTTT,CSAPAGTGVHF
-,-,TRBJ2-2,TRBV5-1,TGCGCCAGCAGCCACAAAGGGGCCGGGGAGCTGTTTTTT,CASSHKGAGELFF
-,TRBD1,TRBJ1-6,TRBV7-2,TGTGCCAGCAGCCCCGGGACAGTTAATTCACCCCTCCACTTT,CASSPGTVNSPLHF
-,TRBD2,TRBJ2-7,TRBV4-2,TGTGCCAGCAGCCAAGACCGGGACTACTCCTACGAGCAGTACTTC,CASSQDRDYSYEQYF
-,-,TRBJ2-5,TRBV7-2,TGTGCCAGCAGCTCGCGTCGGACAGCACAAGAGACCCAGTACTTC,CASSSRRTAQETQYF
-,-,TRBJ2-1,TRBV20-1,TGCAGTGCGGGTCGGGTAAATGAGCAGTTCTTC,CSAGRVNEQFF
-,TRBD1,TRBJ1-4,TRBV2,TGTGCCAGCATGGGACAGGGGCTCGGTAGTGAAAAACTGTTTTTT,CASMGQGLGSEKLFF
-,-,TRBJ2-1,TRBV7-2,TGTGCCAGCAGCCTCGATGGCGTAAGGAGGGCCAATGAGCAGTTCTTC,CASSLDGVRRANEQFF
-,TRBD2,TRBJ2-7,TRBV2,TGTGCCAGCAGGCACTCTAGCGGGGGGAGGGAGCAGTACTTC,CASRHSSGGREQYF
-,TRBD2,TRBJ2-3,TRBV3-1/TRBV3-2,TGTGCCAGCAGCCAAATAGCGGGAGTCTTCACAGATACGCAGTATTTT,CASSQIAGVFTDTQYF
-,TRBD2,TRBJ2-2,TRBV28,TGTGCCAGCAGTTTTTATTATGCAGGCGGGAGGCCCCCTTGGACCGGGGAGCTGTTTTTT,CASSFYYAGGRPPWTGELFF
-,-,TRBJ1-2,TRBV7-8,TGTGCCAGCAGCCCACAGACAGAATTATATGGCTACACCTTC,CASSPQTELYGYTF
-,-,TRBJ1-1,TRBV25-1,TGTGCCAGCAGTGAATTGGGGGCGGGGAACACTGAAGCTTTCTTT,CASSELGAGNTEAFF
-,TRBD2,TRBJ2-3,TRBV4-1,TGCGCCAGCAGCTATAATAGCGGGAGGCCCGATACGCAGTATTTT,CASSYNSGRPDTQYF
-,-,TRBJ2-3,TRBV13,TGTGCCAGCAGCGGCAGCACAGATACGCAGTATTTT,CASSGSTDTQYF
medium-sized,-,TRBJ1-6,TRBV27,TGTGCCAGCAGTTCCTTATCTCAGGGATCCAATTCACCCCTCCACTTT,CASSSLSQGSNSPLHF
-,TRBD2,TRBJ2-7,TRBV29-1,TGCAGCGTTGAAGTTTCTAGCGGGGGCCTCTACGAGCAGTACTTC,CSVEVSSGGLYEQYF
once,-,TRBJ1-5,TRBV2,TGTGCCAGCAGATTGGGCGAACATAGCAATCAGCCCCAGCATTTT,CASRLGEHSNQPQHF
-,-,TRBJ1-1,TRBV19,TGTGCCAGTAGTATTAACAGGGAATGGAGCGCTGAAGCTTTCTTT,CASSINREWSAEAFF
-,-,TRBJ1-1,TRBV4-1,TGCGCCAGCAGCCAGGTGGGCCTCCGGACAAACACTGAAGCTTTCTTT,CASSQVGLRTNTEAFF
-,-,TRBJ1-4,TRBV19,TGTGCCAGTAGTGGGCTCGGGGGTACTAATGAAAAACTGTTTTTT,CASSGLGGTNEKLFF
-,-,TRBJ2-3,TRBV7-8,TGTGCCAGCAGCTTACCCAACAAGACTAGGCCTCTCACAGATACGCAGTATTTT,CASSLPNKTRPLTDTQYF
-,-,TRBJ2-1,TRBV24-1,TGTGCCACCAGTGATCGCAACAACAATGAGCAGTTCTTC,CATSDRNNNEQFF
-,TRBD2,TRBJ2-2,TRBV11-3,TGTGCCAGCAGCTTTTCGTATCCGGGAGGCACCGGGGAGCTGTTTTTT,CASSFSYPGGTGELFF
-,TRBD2,TRBJ2-7,TRBV6-5,TGTGCCAGCAGAGCGAGCGGGGGGGGCTACGAGCAGTACTTC,CASRASGGGYEQYF
-,TRBD1,TRBJ2-7,TRBV3-1/TRBV3-2,TGTGCCAGCAGCCAAGCCCCGACAGGGACCTACGAGCAGTACTTC,CASSQAPTGTYEQYF
-,TRBD1,TRBJ2-1,TRBV13,TGTGCCAGCAGCAGGGACAGGGGGCGGTTAGCGGAGCAGTTCTTC,CASSRDRGRLAEQFF
few,-,TRBJ1-1,TRBV6-5,TGTGCCAGCAGTCACTTGGGGGGGCTCGGCACTGAAGCTTTCTTT,CASSHLGGLGTEAFF
-,-,TRBJ1-2,TRBV2,TGTGCCAGCAGGGTACAGGGAGTGGACTATGGCTACACCTTC,CASRVQGVDYGYTF
-,-,TRBJ2-5,TRBV2,TGTGCCAGCAGGGCGGGGACCGTAAAAGAGACCCAGTACTTC,CASRAGTVKETQYF
-,-,TRBJ1-2,TRBV19,TGTGCCAGTAGGCCCGGACAGCTCTATGGCTACACCTTC,CASRPGQLYGYTF
-,-,TRBJ1-2,TRBV7-9,TGTGCCAGCAGCTTGACAGGACTTTGGAGCTTC,CASSLTGLWSF